One sample yielded the 11 T cell receptor beta chains listed below, sequenced in a study of T cells in tumors after PD-1 blockade. The repertoire was sequenced with immunoSEQ multiplex PCR; TCRdb's copy has only in-frame clones and lacks some. The sample records 11,000 to 15,000 clones, about 84% being singletons. The sequences come from PBMCs, collected after anti-PD-1 treatment. The receptors shown here come from a human donor with basal cell carcinoma.

The V gene is TRBV5-4, the J gene TRBJ2-1; 11 bases line up with TRBD2. J lost 0 bases, V lost 4 bases, and 3 bases had no gene match. The germline CDR1 and CDR2 sequences are SGHNT and YYREEE (reference sequence). The CDR3 has 16 residues. CDR3 DNA: TGTGCCAGCAGCCAGGGACTAGCGGACTCCTACAATGAGCAGTTCTTC. Its protein is CASSQGLADSYNEQFF.

The V gene is TRBV28, the J gene TRBJ1-1, with D possibly TRBD1 on 5 matching bases. The CDR3 extends over 17 amino acids. V lost 6 bases and J lost 5, with 25 bases in between. The germline gives CDR1 MDHEN, CDR2 SYDVKM. Written as DNA, the CDR3 is TGTGCCAGCAGCCTTCCGAGACGGGAGGGGATAAGGACTGAAGCTTTCTTT. Its translation: CASSLPRREGIRTEAFF.

The genes are TRBV28 and TRBJ2-7, with 10 positions matching TRBD2. This CDR3 has 16 amino acids. Losses at the gene ends were 3 bases for V and 2 bases for J; bases not matched to a gene: 7. Germline CDR1 reads MDHEN; CDR2 reads SYDVKM. This chain's CDR3 is CASSFSLAGATYEQYF. CDR3 DNA: TGTGCCAGCAGTTTCTCTCTAGCGGGAGCTACCTACGAGCAGTACTTC.

The CDR3, as DNA: TGTGCCACAAGACAGGGGGCGAACACCGGGGAGCTGTTTTTT. Its protein product is CATRQGANTGELFF. The chain links TRBV2 to TRBJ2-2, with 9 bases matching TRBD1. Per germline, CDR1 SNHLY and CDR2 FYNNEI. Losses at the gene ends were 10 bases for V and 0 bases for J; bases not matched to a gene: 3. CDR3 length: 14 amino acids.

This clone was observed a few times. V gene TRBV29-1 combines with J gene TRBJ2-7, with 7 positions matching TRBD2. There are 13 residues in the CDR3. Trimming took 2 bases from V and 6 from J; bases not matched to a gene: 7. CDR1 is SQVTM, CDR2 ANQGSEA, per germline. CDR3 nucleotide sequence: TGCAGCGTTGAATCCAGCGGGATGATCGAGCAGTACTTC. Protein sequence: CSVESSGMIEQYF.

The chain recombines TRBV5-1 with TRBJ2-5; D is undetermined. Germline V lookup: CDR1 SGHRS, CDR2 YFSETQ. This CDR3 has 15 amino acids. V lost 0 bases and J lost 5, with 14 bases in between. The DNA for the CDR3 is TGCGCCAGCAGCTTGGGTTTCGGTTTCGGGGAGACCCAGTACTTC. This encodes CASSLGFGFGETQYF. The variable domain in full, completed from reference TRBV5-1 and TRBJ2-5, reads KAGVTQTPRYLIKTRGQQVTLSCSPISGHRSVSWYQQTPGQGLQFLFEYFSETQRNKGNFPGRFSGRQFSNSRSEMNVSTLELGDSALYLCASSLGFGFGETQYFGPGTRLLVL.

By share, this clone ranks as medium-sized. The V call is TRBV6-5, the J call TRBJ1-1, with D maybe TRBD1 (5 bases). Trimming removed 0 bases at V and 5 bases at J, with 10 bases between. Per the germline V gene, CDR1 is MNHEY and CDR2 is SVGAGI. This CDR3 spans 14 amino acids. DNA of the CDR3: TGTGCCAGCAGTTACTCGCCAGGGAGGACTGAAGCTTTCTTT. Amino acids: CASSYSPGRTEAFF.

The chain recombines TRBV28 with TRBJ1-2; D is perhaps TRBD1 (6 bases). V gave up 6 bases and J gave up 9 bases, with 14 bases separating them. This CDR3 has 12 residues. Germline V gene sequence: CDR1 MDHEN, CDR2 SYDVKM. Here the CDR3 DNA reads TGTGCCAGCAGCAACCCGGGGGCTAGCTACACCTTC. Its protein is CASSNPGASYTF.

The V call is TRBV5-4, the J call TRBJ2-7, with TRBD2 as a possible D gene (6 bases). CDR3 length: 19 residues. Looked up from germline, CDR1 is SGHNT and CDR2 is YYREEE (reference sequence). The V end lost 4 bases, the J end lost 2 bases, and 28 bases lay between the germline ends. The CDR3 region has the DNA TGTGCCAGCAGCCCCGGAGGGGCTTTAGGTAGCGAGCAAGCCTACGAGCAGTACTTC. This sequence encodes CASSPGGALGSEQAYEQYF. Complete variable domain (other parts from reference TRBV5-4 and TRBJ2-7): ETGVTQSPTHLIKTRGQQVTLRCSSQSGHNTVSWYQQALGQGPQFIFQYYREEENGRGNFPPRFSGLQFPNYSSELNVNALELDDSALYLCASSPGGALGSEQAYEQYFGPGTRLTVT.

This chain joins TRBV7-9 and TRBJ1-4; D uncertain. V was cut by 4 bases and J by 2 bases, with 8 bases left in between. The CDR3 has 14 amino acids. Germline V gene sequence: CDR1 SEHNR, CDR2 FQNEAQ (reference sequence). CDR3 loop: CASSSRGTNEKLFF. CDR3 coding DNA: TGTGCCAGCAGCTCGCGCGGTACTAATGAAAAACTGTTTTTT.

This clone was picked up one time. The rearrangement uses TRBV5-1 and TRBJ1-6; 8 nucleotides agree with TRBD1. The length of the CDR3 is 16 residues. The germline gives CDR1 SGHRS, CDR2 YFSETQ. With V trimmed by 4 bases and J by 9 bases, 12 bases remained unmatched. CDR3 nucleotide sequence: TGCGCCAGCAGCCCTGACAGGGGAGACTGGGGTTCACCCCTCCACTTT. Protein: CASSPDRGDWGSPLHF.